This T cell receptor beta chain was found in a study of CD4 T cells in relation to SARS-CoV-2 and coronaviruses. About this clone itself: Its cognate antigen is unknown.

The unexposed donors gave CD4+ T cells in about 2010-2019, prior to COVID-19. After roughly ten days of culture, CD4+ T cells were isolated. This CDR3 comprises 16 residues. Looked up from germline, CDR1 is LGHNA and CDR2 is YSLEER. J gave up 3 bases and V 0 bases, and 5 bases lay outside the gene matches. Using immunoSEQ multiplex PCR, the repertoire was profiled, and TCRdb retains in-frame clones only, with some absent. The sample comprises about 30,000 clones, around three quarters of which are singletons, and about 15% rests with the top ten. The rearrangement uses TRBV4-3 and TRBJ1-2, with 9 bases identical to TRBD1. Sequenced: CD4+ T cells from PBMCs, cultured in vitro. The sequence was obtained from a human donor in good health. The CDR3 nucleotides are TGCGCCAGCAGCCAAGATCACAGGGGGCTCGACTATGGCTACACCTTC. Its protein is CASSQDHRGLDYGYTF.